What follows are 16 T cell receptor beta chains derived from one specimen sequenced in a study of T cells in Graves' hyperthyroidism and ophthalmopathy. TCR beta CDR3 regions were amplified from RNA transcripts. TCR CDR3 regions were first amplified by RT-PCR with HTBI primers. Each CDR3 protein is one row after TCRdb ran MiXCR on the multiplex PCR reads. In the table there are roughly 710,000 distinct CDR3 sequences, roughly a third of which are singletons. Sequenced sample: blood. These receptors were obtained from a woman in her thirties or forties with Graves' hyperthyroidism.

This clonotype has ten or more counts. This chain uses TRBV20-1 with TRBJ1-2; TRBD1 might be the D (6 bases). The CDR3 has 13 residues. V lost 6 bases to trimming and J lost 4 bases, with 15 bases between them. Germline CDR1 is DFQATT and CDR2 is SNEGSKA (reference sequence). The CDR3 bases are TGCAGTGCGGGGGCCGCGATTGGCTATGGCTACACCTTC. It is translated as CSAGAAIGYGYTF.

CDR3 residues: CASSPANQETQYF. CDR3 DNA: TGTGCCAGCTCACCGGCGAATCAAGAGACCCAGTACTTC. V gene TRBV7-2 combines with J gene TRBJ2-5; D remains ambiguous. CDR1 SGHTA and CDR2 FQGNSA come from the germline V gene. V lost 8 bases to trimming and J lost 2 bases, with 12 bases between them. CDR3 length: 13 residues.

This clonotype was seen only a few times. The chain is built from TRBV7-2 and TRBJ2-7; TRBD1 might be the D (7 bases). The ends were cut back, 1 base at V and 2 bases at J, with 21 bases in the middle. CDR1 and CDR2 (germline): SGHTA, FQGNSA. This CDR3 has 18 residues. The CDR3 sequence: CASSLVLDQGGNAYEQYF. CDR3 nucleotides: TGTGCCAGCAGCTTAGTACTCGATCAGGGGGGAAACGCCTACGAGCAGTACTTC.

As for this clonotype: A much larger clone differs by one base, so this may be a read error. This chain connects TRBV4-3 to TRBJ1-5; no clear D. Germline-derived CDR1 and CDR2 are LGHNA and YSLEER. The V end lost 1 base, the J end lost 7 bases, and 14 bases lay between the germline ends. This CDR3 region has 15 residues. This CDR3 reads CASSQGYAQGQPQHF. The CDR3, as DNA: TGCGCCAGCAGCCAAGGATATGCTCAAGGGCAGCCCCAGCATTTT.

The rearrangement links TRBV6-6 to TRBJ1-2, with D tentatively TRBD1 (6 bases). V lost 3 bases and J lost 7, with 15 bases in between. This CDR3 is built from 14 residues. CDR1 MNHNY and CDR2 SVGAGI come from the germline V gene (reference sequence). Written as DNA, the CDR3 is TGTGCCAGCAGTTATAACGCAGGGGCGATTGGCTACACCTTC. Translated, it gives CASSYNAGAIGYTF.

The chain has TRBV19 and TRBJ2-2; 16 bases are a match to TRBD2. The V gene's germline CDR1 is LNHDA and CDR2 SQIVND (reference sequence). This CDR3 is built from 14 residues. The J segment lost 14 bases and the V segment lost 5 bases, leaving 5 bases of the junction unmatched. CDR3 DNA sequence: TGTGCCAGTAGTCCGGGACTAGCGGGGGGGCTTCTGTTTTTT. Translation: CASSPGLAGGLLFF.

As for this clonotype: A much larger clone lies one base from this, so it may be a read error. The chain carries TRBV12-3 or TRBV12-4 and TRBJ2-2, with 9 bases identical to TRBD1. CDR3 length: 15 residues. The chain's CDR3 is CASSTGGAGTGELLF. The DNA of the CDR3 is TGTGCCAGCAGTACAGGGGGCGCGGGCACCGGGGAGCTGCTTTTT.

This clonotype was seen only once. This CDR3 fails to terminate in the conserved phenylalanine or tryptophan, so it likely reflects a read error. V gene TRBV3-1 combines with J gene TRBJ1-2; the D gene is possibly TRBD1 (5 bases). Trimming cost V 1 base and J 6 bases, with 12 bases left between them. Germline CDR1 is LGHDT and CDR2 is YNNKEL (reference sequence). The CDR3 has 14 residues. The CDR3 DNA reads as TGTGCCAGCAGCCAAGGCCGGGGGTGGGATGGCTACACCCTC. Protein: CASSQGRGWDGYTL.

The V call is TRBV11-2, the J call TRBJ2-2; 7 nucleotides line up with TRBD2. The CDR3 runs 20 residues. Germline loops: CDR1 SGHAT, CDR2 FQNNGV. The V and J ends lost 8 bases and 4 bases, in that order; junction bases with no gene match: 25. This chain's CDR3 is CASDHKVGEGQFSRTGELFF. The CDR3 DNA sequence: TGTGCCAGCGACCATAAGGTGGGGGAGGGCCAGTTTTCGCGCACCGGGGAGCTGTTTTTT.

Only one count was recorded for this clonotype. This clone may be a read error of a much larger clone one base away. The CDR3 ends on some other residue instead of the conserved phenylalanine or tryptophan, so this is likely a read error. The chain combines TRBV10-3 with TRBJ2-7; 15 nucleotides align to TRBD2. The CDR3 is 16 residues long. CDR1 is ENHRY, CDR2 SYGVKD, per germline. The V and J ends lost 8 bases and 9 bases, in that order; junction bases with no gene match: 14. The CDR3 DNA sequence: TGTGCCATCGGTACCCTGGGACTAGCGGGAGGAACTTGGCAGTACCTC. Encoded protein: CAIGTLGLAGGTWQYL.

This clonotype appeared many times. In DNA, the CDR3 is TGTGCCACCAGCCTCCCAAGAGGGCCGGGGGAGCAGTACTTC. Translating it yields CATSLPRGPGEQYF. This chain uses TRBV15 with TRBJ2-7, with D perhaps matching TRBD2 (5 bases). Germline CDR1 is LNHNV and CDR2 is YYDKDF (reference sequence). V gave up 5 bases and J gave up 7 bases, with 18 bases separating them. The CDR3 runs 14 residues.

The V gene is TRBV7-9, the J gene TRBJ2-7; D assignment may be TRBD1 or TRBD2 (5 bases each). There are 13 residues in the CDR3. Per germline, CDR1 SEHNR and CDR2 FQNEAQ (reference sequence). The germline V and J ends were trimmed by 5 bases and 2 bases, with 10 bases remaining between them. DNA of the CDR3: TGTGCCAGCAGCCACCGGGGCCCCTACGAGCAGTACTTC. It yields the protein CASSHRGPYEQYF.

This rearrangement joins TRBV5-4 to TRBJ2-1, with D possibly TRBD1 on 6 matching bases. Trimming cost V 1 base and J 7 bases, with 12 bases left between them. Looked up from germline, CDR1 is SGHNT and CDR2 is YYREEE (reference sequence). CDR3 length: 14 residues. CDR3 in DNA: TGTGCCAGCAGCTTGAGGGGGTTGGGGAATGAGCAGTTCTTC. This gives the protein CASSLRGLGNEQFF.

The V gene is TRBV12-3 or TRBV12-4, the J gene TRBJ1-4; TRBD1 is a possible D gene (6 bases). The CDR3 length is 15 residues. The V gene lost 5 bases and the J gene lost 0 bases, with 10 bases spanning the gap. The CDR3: CASSESGATNEKLFF. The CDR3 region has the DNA TGTGCCAGCAGTGAGTCAGGGGCAACTAATGAAAAACTGTTTTTT.

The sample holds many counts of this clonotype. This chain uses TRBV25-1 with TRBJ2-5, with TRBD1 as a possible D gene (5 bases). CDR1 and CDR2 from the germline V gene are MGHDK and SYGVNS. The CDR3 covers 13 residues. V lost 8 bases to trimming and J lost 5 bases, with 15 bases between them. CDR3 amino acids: CASGDPAGETQYF. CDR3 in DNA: TGTGCCAGCGGGGATCCTGCAGGGGAGACCCAGTACTTC.

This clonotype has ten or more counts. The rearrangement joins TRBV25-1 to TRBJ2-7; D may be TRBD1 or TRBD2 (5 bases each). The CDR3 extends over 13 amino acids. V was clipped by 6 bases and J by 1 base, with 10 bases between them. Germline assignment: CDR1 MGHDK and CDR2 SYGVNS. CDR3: CASRRDGSYEQYF. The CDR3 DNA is TGTGCCAGCAGGAGGGACGGATCCTACGAGCAGTACTTC.